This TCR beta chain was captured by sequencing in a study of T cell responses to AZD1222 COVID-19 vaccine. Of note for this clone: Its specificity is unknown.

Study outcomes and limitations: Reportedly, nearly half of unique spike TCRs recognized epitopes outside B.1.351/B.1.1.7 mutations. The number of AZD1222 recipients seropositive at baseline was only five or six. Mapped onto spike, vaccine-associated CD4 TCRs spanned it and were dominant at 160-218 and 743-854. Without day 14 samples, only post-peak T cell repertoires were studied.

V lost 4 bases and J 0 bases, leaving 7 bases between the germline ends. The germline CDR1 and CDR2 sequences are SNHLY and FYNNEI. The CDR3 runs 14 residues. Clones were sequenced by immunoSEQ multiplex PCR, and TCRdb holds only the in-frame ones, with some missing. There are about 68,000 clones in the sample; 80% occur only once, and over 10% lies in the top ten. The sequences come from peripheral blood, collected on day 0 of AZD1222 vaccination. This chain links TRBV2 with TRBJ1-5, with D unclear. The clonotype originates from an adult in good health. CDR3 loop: CASSGAHSNQPQHF. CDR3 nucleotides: TGTGCCAGCAGTGGGGCGCATAGCAATCAGCCCCAGCATTTT. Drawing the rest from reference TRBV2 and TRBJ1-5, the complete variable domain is EPEVTQTPSHQVTQMGQEVILRCVPISNHLYFYWYRQILGQKVEFLVSFYNNEISEKSEIFDDQFSVERPDGSNFTLKIRSTKLEDSAMYFCASSGAHSNQPQHFGDGTRLSIL.